Below, 3 T cell receptor beta chains from the same sample are listed, as sequenced in a study of shared T cell receptors in the human thymus. Profiling relied on immunoSEQ multiplex PCR, and the TCRdb table lists in-frame clones only, not all of them. The sample contains more than 300,000 clones, 95% of which appear only once. Sequenced material: thymocytes. The receptors derive from a human donor.

This rearrangement joins TRBV5-1 to TRBJ1-2; D unclear. The CDR3 totals 13 residues. The V end lost 3 bases, the J end lost 6 bases, and 12 bases lay between the germline ends. Germline V gene sequence: CDR1 SGHRS, CDR2 YFSETQ. As DNA, the CDR3 is TGCGCCAGCAGCTCGGACGACAAACATGGCTACACCTTC. Translation gives CASSSDDKHGYTF.

The V gene is TRBV5-1, the J gene TRBJ1-2; weak D call: TRBD1 (5 bases). Per germline, CDR1 SGHRS and CDR2 YFSETQ. This CDR3 is built from 15 residues. V was shortened by 5 bases and J by 5 bases, with 19 bases between the two germline ends. The CDR3 sequence is CASSYHTQGLYGYTF. The CDR3 DNA sequence: TGCGCCAGCAGTTACCACACCCAGGGTTTATATGGCTACACCTTC. The full variable domain, with the rest looked up from reference TRBV5-1 and TRBJ1-2, is KAGVTQTPRYLIKTRGQQVTLSCSPISGHRSVSWYQQTPGQGLQFLFEYFSETQRNKGNFPGRFSGRQFSNSRSEMNVSTLELGDSALYLCASSYHTQGLYGYTFGSGTRLTVV.

The chain combines TRBV7-2 with TRBJ2-1; 10 bases are shared with TRBD2. V gave up 0 bases and J gave up 2 bases; unmatched junction bases: 4. Germline CDR1 SGHTA, CDR2 FQGNSA. This CDR3 is 17 amino acids long. The CDR3 loop is CASSLAWTSGPYNEQFF. The CDR3 DNA reads as TGTGCCAGCAGCTTAGCGTGGACTAGCGGACCCTACAATGAGCAGTTCTTC.